The 24 T cell receptor beta chains in this list originate from one sample, sequenced in a study of T cells in Graves' hyperthyroidism and ophthalmopathy. The source material, RNA transcripts, was used to amplify TCR beta CDR3 regions. RT-PCR in the first round (using the HTBI primer set) targeted the TCR CDR3. TCRdb ran MiXCR on the multiplex PCR reads and lists one entry per CDR3 protein. The sample holds about 380,000 distinct CDR3 sequences, 11% to 15% seen once. The sequencing sample was made of blood. These receptors were collected from an older woman with Graves' hyperthyroidism.

This clonotype was seen a handful of times. This chain uses TRBV15 with TRBJ2-7, with D possibly TRBD1 on 6 matching bases. Germline CDR1 reads LNHNV; CDR2 reads YYDKDF (reference sequence). Trimming removed 3 bases at V and 0 bases at J, with 12 bases between. CDR3 length: 15 amino acids. CDR3 residues: CATSRDRTYSYEQYF. DNA for the CDR3: TGTGCCACCAGCAGGGACAGAACCTACTCCTACGAGCAGTACTTC.

The V and J genes are TRBV10-3 and TRBJ1-2, with unresolved D. Trimming took 3 bases from V and 8 from J, leaving 10 bases between them. The CDR3 contains 12 residues. Germline CDR1 and CDR2: ENHRY and SYGVKD. As DNA, the CDR3 is TGTGCCATCAGTGACCCCGATTACGGCTACACCTTC. Translated: CAISDPDYGYTF.

The rearrangement uses TRBV7-6 and TRBJ2-2; D is perhaps TRBD1 (6 bases). V lost 3 bases and J lost 0, with 8 bases in between. The CDR3 covers 15 residues. Germline V CDR1 and CDR2: SGHVS, FNYEAQ. The CDR3 DNA reads as TGTGCCAGCAGCTTGGGACACGCGAACACCGGGGAGCTGTTTTTT. The encoded protein is CASSLGHANTGELFF.

The genes are TRBV9 and TRBJ2-5, with D tentatively TRBD2 (5 bases). The germline CDR1 and CDR2 sequences are SGDLS and YYNGEE. This CDR3 has 17 residues. V shed 4 bases and J shed 4 bases, with 23 bases lying between them. The CDR3 is CASSPTQRMLGPETQYF. The CDR3 nucleotides are TGTGCCAGCAGCCCAACCCAGCGGATGCTTGGCCCAGAGACCCAGTACTTC.

Many counts were recorded for this clonotype. This chain joins TRBV6-5 and TRBJ1-2; 7 nucleotides line up with TRBD1. The V gene end was trimmed by 2 bases and the J gene end by 7 bases; junction bases not matched to a gene: 13. Looked up from germline, CDR1 is MNHEY and CDR2 is SVGAGI. The CDR3 is 16 residues long. The CDR3 DNA follows: TGTGCCAGCAGTTACGACGGTCGGGACAGCGAAGGTGGCTACACCTTC. Its translation is CASSYDGRDSEGGYTF.

The V and J genes are TRBV27 and TRBJ2-7; 7 bases map to TRBD2. Germline V lookup: CDR1 MNHEY, CDR2 SMNVEV (reference sequence). This CDR3 contains 14 residues. V trimming: 5 bases; J trimming: 3 bases; junction bases outside the gene matches: 7. As DNA, the CDR3 is TGTGCCAGCAGTGTTCAAGCGGGATACTACGAGCAGTACTTC. Amino acid sequence: CASSVQAGYYEQYF.

This clonotype was seen at least ten times. This chain joins TRBV12-5 and TRBJ2-7, with a weak D call TRBD2 (5 bases). V shed 6 bases and J shed 5 bases, with 11 bases lying between them. This CDR3 spans 12 amino acids. Germline assignment: CDR1 LGHNT and CDR2 FRNRAP. The CDR3 loop is CASGRTSNEQYF. The CDR3, as DNA: TGTGCTAGTGGACGGACTTCCAACGAGCAGTACTTC.

The chain is built from TRBV20-1 and TRBJ2-7; D gene uncertain. From germline, CDR1 is DFQATT and CDR2 SNEGSKA (reference sequence). This CDR3 has 10 amino acids. The V and J ends lost 3 bases and 6 bases respectively, with 6 bases between them. The CDR3 region is CSASMTEQYF. DNA for the CDR3: TGCAGTGCTAGTATGACCGAGCAGTACTTC.

Turning to this clonotype: The junction differs from germline at one of its ends, possibly a read error. The chain uses TRBV20-1 and TRBJ1-6, with D maybe TRBD1 (6 bases). The CDR3 length is 13 residues. CDR1 DFQATT and CDR2 SNEGSKA come from the germline V gene (reference sequence). CDR3 amino acids: CSARDRIISPLHF. CDR3 bases: TGCAGTGCTCGAGACAGGATTATTTCACCCCTCCACTTT.

CDR3 coding DNA: TGTGCCAGCAGCCCCCGCGACTTAACGAGGGCTGAAGCTTTCTTT. It yields the protein CASSPRDLTRAEAFF. The rearrangement joins TRBV7-8 to TRBJ1-1, with D uncertain. The V gene's germline CDR1 is SGHVS and CDR2 FQNEAQ. The length of the CDR3 is 15 residues. The germline V and J ends were trimmed by 5 bases and 6 bases, with 19 bases remaining between them. Variable domain in full (rest from reference TRBV7-8 and TRBJ1-1): GAGVSQSPRYKVAKRGQDVALRCDPISGHVSLFWYQQALGQGPEFLTYFQNEAQLDKSGLPSDRFFAERPEGSVSTLKIQRTQQEDSAVYLCASSPRDLTRAEAFFGQGTRLTVV.

This sequence joins TRBV30 and TRBJ2-1; weak D call: TRBD2 (5 bases). Between the trimmed V and J ends, which lost 0 bases and 10 bases, there was a span of 13 bases. The CDR3 runs to 13 residues. In germline, CDR1 is GTSNPN, CDR2 SVGIG (reference sequence). The CDR3 loop is CAWSVGGSREQFF. The DNA of the CDR3 is TGTGCCTGGAGTGTAGGTGGGAGCCGGGAGCAGTTCTTC.

This clonotype was recorded at least ten times. In nucleotides, the CDR3 is TGTGCCAGCAGCAGTCTCAGGGGGCCGGCCGGGGAGCTGTTTTTT. Its protein product is CASSSLRGPAGELFF. V is TRBV11-2 and J is TRBJ2-2; 8 bases match TRBD1. CDR3 size: 15 residues. Germline CDR1 and CDR2: SGHAT and FQNNGV. Trimming removed 5 bases from V and 6 bases from J; junction bases left unmatched: 8.

The chain couples TRBV11-2 to TRBJ1-1; D not resolved. The V gene's germline CDR1 is SGHAT and CDR2 FQNNGV. The CDR3 contains 17 residues. Trimming took off 6 bases at V and 0 bases at J, with 20 bases between the two ends. The CDR3 region is CASRHPRLQYLNTEAFF. CDR3 coding DNA: TGTGCCAGCAGACACCCTCGTCTACAGTATTTGAACACTGAAGCTTTCTTT.

V usage is TRBV29-1 and J usage is TRBJ2-7; D possibly corresponds to TRBD2 (6 bases). There are 12 residues in the CDR3. V was shortened by 8 bases and J by 1 base, with 12 bases between the two germline ends. Germline-derived CDR1 and CDR2 are SQVTM and ANQGSEA. CDR3: CSSRDSSYEQYF. The CDR3, as DNA: TGCAGCTCCCGGGACTCTTCCTACGAGCAGTACTTC.

With regard to this clonotype: This may be a read error, as it is one base from a much larger clone. The chain joins TRBV10-3 to TRBJ2-1; TRBD1 or TRBD2 may be the D gene (5 bases each). The CDR3 is made up of 15 amino acids. Germline CDR1 and CDR2: ENHRY and SYGVKD. CDR3 nucleotide sequence: TGTGCCACTCGGGACCTCGGGAACTCCTACAATGGGCAGTTCTTC. This sequence encodes CATRDLGNSYNGQFF.

The sample holds one count of this clonotype. Written as DNA, the CDR3 is TGCAGTGCTAGAGATCGGGCAGAGACCCAGTACTTC. Translating gives CSARDRAETQYF. The chain carries TRBV20-1 and TRBJ2-5; unclear D gene. The CDR3 consists of 12 residues. Trimming took off 0 bases at V and 4 bases at J, with 6 bases between the two ends. The germline V gene has CDR1 DFQATT and CDR2 SNEGSKA (reference sequence).

This clonotype was detected ten times or more. The rearrangement uses TRBV20-1 and TRBJ2-1; 7 nucleotides align to TRBD2. This CDR3 is 15 amino acids long. Germline assignment: CDR1 DFQATT and CDR2 SNEGSKA (reference sequence). Trimming took 5 bases from V and 4 from J; bases not matched to a gene: 11. The CDR3 loop reads CSAGGGWQGYNEQFF. The CDR3 DNA reads as TGCAGTGCTGGGGGGGGTTGGCAGGGATACAATGAGCAGTTCTTC.

This clonotype occurred many times. The V and J genes are TRBV28 and TRBJ2-7; D gene unclear. Germline V lookup: CDR1 MDHEN, CDR2 SYDVKM. V lost 7 bases, J lost 0 bases, and 7 bases lay in between. This CDR3 has 12 residues. The CDR3 DNA follows: TGTGCCAGCACCCCTGGCTCCTACGAGCAGTACTTC. This encodes CASTPGSYEQYF.

This chain uses TRBV5-1 with TRBJ1-1, with D unclear. CDR3 length equals 14 residues. Trimming took 4 bases from V and 0 from J, leaving 10 bases between them. The V gene's germline CDR1 is SGHRS and CDR2 YFSETQ. In DNA, the CDR3 is TGCGCCAGCAGCGAGGACGGGCTGAACACTGAAGCTTTCTTT. Amino acids: CASSEDGLNTEAFF.

The chain combines TRBV5-1 with TRBJ2-1; 13 bases line up with TRBD2. The germline V gene has CDR1 SGHRS and CDR2 YFSETQ. The junction had 13 bases not matched to a gene; V was cut back by 4 bases and J by 9 bases. The CDR3 has 17 amino acids. DNA for the CDR3: TGCGCCAGCAGCAGGCGAACTACTAGCGGGAGGGGTGGTGAGCAGTTCTTC. Its protein product is CASSRRTTSGRGGEQFF.

The V and J genes are TRBV4-2 and TRBJ2-1; TRBD1 aligns across 9 bases. In germline, CDR1 is LGHNA, CDR2 YNFKEQ. The CDR3 consists of 15 residues. Germline trimming cut 6 bases from V and 9 bases from J; bases unmatched to any gene: 12. In nucleotides, the CDR3 is TGTGCCAGCAGTTTTACAGGGGGCGCGAAGGGTGAGCAGTTCTTC. Its protein is CASSFTGGAKGEQFF.

The gene calls are TRBV6-2 or TRBV6-3 and TRBJ2-2; 8 positions agree with TRBD1. CDR1 and CDR2 (germline): MNHEY, SVGEGT. V shed 6 bases, J shed 6 bases, and the junction held 3 bases outside the gene matches. The CDR3 length is 13 residues. The CDR3 sequence: CASSAGQAGELFF. The CDR3 nucleotides are TGTGCCAGCAGCGCGGGACAGGCCGGGGAGCTGTTTTTT.

This clonotype showed up many times. CDR3 region: CSAGVVGEQYF. CDR3 DNA sequence: TGCAGCGCGGGGGTGGTCGGCGAGCAGTACTTC. V is TRBV29-1 and J is TRBJ2-7, with D possibly being TRBD2 (6 bases). Germline V gene data show CDR1 as SQVTM and CDR2 as ANQGSEA. Trimming took 7 bases from V and 6 from J, leaving 13 bases between them. The CDR3 is 11 amino acids.

This clonotype was picked up many times. V usage is TRBV27 and J usage is TRBJ1-5, with 8 positions matching TRBD1. The CDR3 is 16 residues long. With V trimmed by 4 bases and J by 2 bases, 7 bases remained unmatched. Germline V gives CDR1 MNHEY, CDR2 SMNVEV (reference sequence). CDR3 in DNA: TGTGCCAGCAGTTCCCACGGACAGGGTGGCAATCAGCCCCAGCATTTT. This gives the protein CASSSHGQGGNQPQHF.